This paragraph reports one T cell receptor (beta chain). As yet, its antigen is unknown. The data were taken from a study of early stage breast cancer tumors. General observations from the study: Tumors had roughly 2.4-fold higher T cell density and higher clonality than adjacent normal breast tissue.

The length of the CDR3 is 15 residues. The V gene end was trimmed by 5 bases and the J gene end by 6 bases; junction bases not matched to a gene: 10. Germline-derived CDR1 and CDR2 are LNHDA and SQIVND (reference sequence). The method was immunoSEQ multiplex PCR; TCRdb's version includes in-frame clones alone and lacks a portion of them. The table includes approximately 75,000 clones, around 80% detected once. The V gene is TRBV19, the J gene TRBJ1-1; TRBD1 agrees at 9 bases. This clonotype was obtained from a person aged 40 to 49 with breast cancer. Sequencing was performed on blood. The CDR3, as DNA: TGTGCCAGTAGTTTTGGGGACAGGGAGGTCGCTGAAGCTTTCTTT. Its protein product is CASSFGDREVAEAFF.